Below, 16 T cell receptor beta chains from the same sample are listed, as sequenced in a study of chronic HIV infection and antiretroviral therapy. One entry per CDR3 protein results from TCRdb running MiXCR on the 5' RACE reads. Of 40,000 to 50,000 distinct CDR3 sequences listed, about 18% are singletons. Sequenced: peripheral blood. These receptors were taken from an adult who had HIV and had not received antiretroviral therapy, or was an uninfected healthy control (not recorded which).

The chain employs TRBV7-9 and TRBJ1-5, with a tentative D call TRBD1 (6 bases). V gave up 5 bases and J gave up 3 bases, with 14 bases separating them. The CDR3 has 15 amino acids. CDR1 is SEHNR and CDR2 is FQNEAQ in the germline V gene (reference sequence). CDR3 loop: CASSLEGQINQPQHF. CDR3 in DNA: TGTGCCAGCAGCCTAGAAGGACAGATCAATCAGCCCCAGCATTTT.

This clonotype was recorded a few times. V gene TRBV4-1 combines with J gene TRBJ2-3; D ambiguous. V lost 3 bases, J lost 5 bases, and 9 bases lay in between. This CDR3 comprises 13 residues. Germline-derived CDR1 and CDR2 are MGHRA and YSYEKL. The CDR3 DNA sequence: TGCGCCAGCAGCCACCCGGCTGGAGATACGCAGTATTTT. As protein: CASSHPAGDTQYF.

This clonotype was counted a few times. J is TRBJ1-3 and V is TRBV29-1; D is unclear. Trimming left V 4 bases short and J 1 base short, with 8 bases between. This CDR3 is 13 amino acids long. Germline CDR1 is SQVTM and CDR2 is ANQGSEA. CDR3 residues: CSVAGSSGNTIYF. CDR3 DNA sequence: TGCAGCGTTGCAGGTTCGTCTGGAAACACCATATATTTT.

This clonotype was seen ten or more times. The V call is TRBV29-1, the J call TRBJ1-2; 8 nucleotides agree with TRBD1. CDR3 size: 14 residues. Per the germline V gene, CDR1 is SQVTM and CDR2 is ANQGSEA. The J segment lost 8 bases and the V segment lost 2 bases, leaving 10 bases of the junction unmatched. For the CDR3, the DNA is TGCAGCGTTGAAAAACCGACAGGGGAGGGCGGCTACACCTTC. The encoded protein is CSVEKPTGEGGYTF.

The sample holds a few counts of this clonotype. The chain has TRBV4-1 and TRBJ1-4, with D unresolved. The germline V gene encodes CDR1 MGHRA and CDR2 YSYEKL. The CDR3 loop spans 15 amino acids. The ends were cut back, 1 base at V and 4 bases at J, with 10 bases in the middle. This chain's CDR3 is CASSQGERSNEKLFF. The CDR3 DNA reads as TGCGCCAGCAGCCAAGGAGAGCGGAGTAATGAAAAACTGTTTTTT.

The genes are TRBV27 and TRBJ1-6; D might be TRBD1 (6 bases). Trimming stripped 8 bases from V and 8 bases from J, with 22 bases between. Germline-derived CDR1 and CDR2 are MNHEY and SMNVEV (reference sequence). CDR3 length equals 16 residues. Written as DNA, the CDR3 is TGTGCCAGCGGGGGCCACGGGGGTAAGGGGGATTCACCCCTCCACTTT. It encodes CASGGHGGKGDSPLHF.

This clonotype came up a few times. The chain is built from TRBV4-1 and TRBJ2-3; a possible D gene is TRBD1 (5 bases). Germline-derived CDR1 and CDR2 are MGHRA and YSYEKL. V gave up 4 bases and J gave up 0 bases, with 17 bases separating them. The CDR3 has 17 residues. The CDR3 loop reads CASSPDGASSSTDTQYF. CDR3 DNA sequence: TGCGCCAGCAGCCCAGATGGGGCATCGTCTAGCACAGATACGCAGTATTTT.

The rearrangement joins TRBV20-1 to TRBJ2-7; no definite D call. Between the trimmed V and J ends, which lost 3 bases and 3 bases, there was a span of 12 bases. The CDR3 runs 13 residues. Germline lookup yields CDR1 DFQATT and CDR2 SNEGSKA (reference sequence). The CDR3 here is CSASRPSYYEQYF. For the CDR3, the DNA is TGCAGTGCTAGCCGGCCCAGCTACTACGAGCAGTACTTC.

The CDR3 loop reads CSQTSGSSTDTQYF. The CDR3 bases are TGCAGTCAAACTAGCGGGTCTAGCACAGATACGCAGTATTTT. J is TRBJ2-3 and V is TRBV29-1; the match to TRBD2 covers 9 bases. The germline CDR1 and CDR2 sequences are SQVTM and ANQGSEA. The CDR3 totals 14 residues.

V is TRBV11-2 and J is TRBJ1-5; the match to TRBD1 covers 8 bases. Germline CDR1 is SGHAT and CDR2 is FQNNGV. The CDR3 spans 19 residues. With V trimmed by 5 bases and J by 5 bases, 20 bases remained unmatched. The CDR3 DNA sequence: TGTGCCAGCAGCCCCCCCACCGGGACAGGTATCTTTGGGGATCAGCCCCAGCATTTT. It codes for CASSPPTGTGIFGDQPQHF.

J is TRBJ2-7 and V is TRBV28, with TRBD2 identical over 7 bases. CDR1 MDHEN and CDR2 SYDVKM come from the germline V gene. Trimming at V came to 1 base and at J to 9 bases, leaving 9 bases not matched to a gene. The CDR3 loop spans 14 amino acids. As DNA, the CDR3 is TGTGCCAGCAGTTTATACGGACTAGTGTGGGTGCAGTACTTC. It codes for CASSLYGLVWVQYF.

This clonotype was seen at least ten times. The chain uses TRBV5-1 and TRBJ2-2; TRBD2 is a possible D gene (6 bases). The CDR3 is 15 amino acids. The V gene lost 0 bases and the J gene lost 3 bases, with 9 bases spanning the gap. CDR1 is SGHRS, CDR2 YFSETQ, per germline. This CDR3 is CASSLVGRHTGELFF. The CDR3 DNA reads as TGCGCCAGCAGCTTGGTCGGGAGACACACCGGGGAGCTGTTTTTT.

In its sample, this clonotype was seen a few times. This sequence joins TRBV7-3 and TRBJ2-7; the D gene is possibly TRBD2 (6 bases). This CDR3 has 14 residues. Germline loops: CDR1 SGHTA, CDR2 FQGTGA. V was shortened by 5 bases and J by 0 bases, with 11 bases between the two germline ends. CDR3 DNA: TGTGCCAGCAGCCCTAGACTAGACTCCTACGAGCAGTACTTC. It is translated as CASSPRLDSYEQYF.

This clonotype was counted between two and nine times. The chain has TRBV18 and TRBJ2-2; tentatively, D is TRBD2 (5 bases). CDR1 is KGHSH, CDR2 LQKENI, per germline. V was pared by 3 bases and J by 5 bases, with 10 bases between. The CDR3 is made up of 14 amino acids. The CDR3 sequence: CASSPGTRTGELFF. The CDR3 DNA reads as TGTGCCAGCTCACCGGGTACTAGGACCGGGGAGCTGTTTTTT.

This clonotype was picked up a small number of times. This chain joins TRBV6-1 and TRBJ2-6; D is ambiguous. Germline V gives CDR1 MNHNS, CDR2 SASEGT. The CDR3 is 13 residues long. Trimming took 6 bases from V and 0 from J, leaving 3 bases between them. In DNA, the CDR3 is TGTGCCAGCAGAAGCTCTGGGGCCAACGTCCTGACTTTC. Amino acids: CASRSSGANVLTF.

This clonotype appeared a few times. The rearrangement links TRBV6-5 to TRBJ2-1; 7 bases match TRBD1. Germline lookup yields CDR1 MNHEY and CDR2 SVGAGI. V shed 2 bases and J 4 bases; nucleotides not matched to a gene: 5. CDR3 size: 15 residues. The CDR3 is CASSYEGAGYNEQFF. CDR3 coding DNA: TGTGCCAGCAGTTACGAGGGGGCAGGATACAATGAGCAGTTCTTC.